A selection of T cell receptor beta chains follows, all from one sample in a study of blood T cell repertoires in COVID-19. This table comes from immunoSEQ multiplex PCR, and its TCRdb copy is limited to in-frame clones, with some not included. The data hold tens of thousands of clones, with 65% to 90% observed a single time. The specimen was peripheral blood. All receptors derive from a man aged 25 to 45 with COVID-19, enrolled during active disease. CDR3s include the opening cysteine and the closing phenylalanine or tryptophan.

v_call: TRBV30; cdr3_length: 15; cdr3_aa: CAWSLPDRVTYGYTF
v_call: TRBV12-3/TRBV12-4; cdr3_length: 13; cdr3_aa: CASSPDRGGEAFF
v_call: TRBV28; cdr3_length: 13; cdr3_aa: CASSSPGTREQFF
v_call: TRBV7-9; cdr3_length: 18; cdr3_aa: CASSLKGRGTRLGNEQFF
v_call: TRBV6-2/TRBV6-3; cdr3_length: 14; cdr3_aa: CASSYKTGGQALHF
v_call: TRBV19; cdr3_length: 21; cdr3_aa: CASSRSLGGQGAGGVYNEQFF
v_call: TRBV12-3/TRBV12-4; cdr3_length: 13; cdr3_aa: CASSLGFGEKLFF
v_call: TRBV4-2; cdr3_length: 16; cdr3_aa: CASSSTSGRAGDTQYF
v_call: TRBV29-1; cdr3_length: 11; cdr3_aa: CSVVGGDEQYF
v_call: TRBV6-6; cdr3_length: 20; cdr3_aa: CASSPGWGTGGGFAHQPQHF
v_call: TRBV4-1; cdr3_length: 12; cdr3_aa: CASSQATDTQYF
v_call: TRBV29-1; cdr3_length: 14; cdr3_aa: CSVEVGLAGVEQFF
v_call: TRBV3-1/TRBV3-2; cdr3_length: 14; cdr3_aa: CASSLGEDGETQYF
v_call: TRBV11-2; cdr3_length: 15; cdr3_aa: CASSSLAGGTDTQYF
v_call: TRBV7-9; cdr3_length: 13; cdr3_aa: CASSRPSGNEQYF